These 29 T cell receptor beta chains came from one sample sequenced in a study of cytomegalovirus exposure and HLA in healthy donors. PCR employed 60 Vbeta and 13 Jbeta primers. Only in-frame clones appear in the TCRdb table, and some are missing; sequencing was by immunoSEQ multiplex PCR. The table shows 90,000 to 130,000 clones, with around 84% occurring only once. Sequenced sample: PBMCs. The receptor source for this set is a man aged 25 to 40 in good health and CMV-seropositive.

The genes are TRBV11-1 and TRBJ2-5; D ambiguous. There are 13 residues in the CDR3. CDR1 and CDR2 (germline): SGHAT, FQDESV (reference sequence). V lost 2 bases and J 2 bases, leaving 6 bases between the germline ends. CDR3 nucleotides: TGTGCCAGCAGCTTACCCCCACAAGAGACCCAGTACTTC. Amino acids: CASSLPPQETQYF.

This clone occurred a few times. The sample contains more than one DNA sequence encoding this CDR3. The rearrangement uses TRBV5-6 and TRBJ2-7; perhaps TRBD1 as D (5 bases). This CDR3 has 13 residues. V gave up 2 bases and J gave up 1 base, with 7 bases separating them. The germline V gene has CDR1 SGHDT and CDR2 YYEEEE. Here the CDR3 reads CASSFQGSYEQYV. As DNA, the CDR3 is TGTGCCAGCAGCTTTCAGGGTTCCTACGAGCAGTACGTC.

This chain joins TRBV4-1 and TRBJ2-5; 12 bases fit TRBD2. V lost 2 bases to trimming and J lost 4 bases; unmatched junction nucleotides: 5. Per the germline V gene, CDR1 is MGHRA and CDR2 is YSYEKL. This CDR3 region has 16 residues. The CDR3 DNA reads TGCGCCAGCAGCCAAAGACTAGCGGGAGAAGTAGAGACCCAGTACTTC. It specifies CASSQRLAGEVETQYF.

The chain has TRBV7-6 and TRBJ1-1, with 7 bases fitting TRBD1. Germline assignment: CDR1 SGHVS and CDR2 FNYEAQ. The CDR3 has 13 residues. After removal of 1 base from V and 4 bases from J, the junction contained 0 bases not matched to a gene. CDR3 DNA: TGTGCCAGCAGCTTAGACAGGGGCACTGAAGCTTTCTTT. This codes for CASSLDRGTEAFF. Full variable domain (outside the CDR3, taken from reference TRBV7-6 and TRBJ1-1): GAGVSQSPRYKVTKRGQDVALRCDPISGHVSLYWYRQALGQGPEFLTYFNYEAQQDKSGLPNDRFSAERPEGSISTLTIQRTEQRDSAMYRCASSLDRGTEAFFGQGTRLTVV.

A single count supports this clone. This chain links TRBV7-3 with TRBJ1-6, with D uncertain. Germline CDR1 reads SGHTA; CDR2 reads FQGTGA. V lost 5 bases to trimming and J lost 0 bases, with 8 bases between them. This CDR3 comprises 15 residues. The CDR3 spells CASSVASSYNSPLHF. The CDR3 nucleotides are TGTGCCAGCAGCGTAGCTAGCTCCTATAATTCACCCCTCCACTTT.

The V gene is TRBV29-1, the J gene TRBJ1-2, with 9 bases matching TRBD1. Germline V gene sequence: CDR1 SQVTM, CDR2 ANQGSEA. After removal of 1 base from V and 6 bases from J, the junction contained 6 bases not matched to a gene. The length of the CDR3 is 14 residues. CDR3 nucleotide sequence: TGCAGCGTTGAAGTGAGACAGGGGGGGAATGGCTACACCTTC. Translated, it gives CSVEVRQGGNGYTF.

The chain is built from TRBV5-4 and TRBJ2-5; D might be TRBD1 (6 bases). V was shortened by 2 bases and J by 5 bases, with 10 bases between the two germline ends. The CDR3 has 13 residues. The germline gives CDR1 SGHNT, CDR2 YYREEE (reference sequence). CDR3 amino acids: CASSFSGVETQYF. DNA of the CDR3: TGTGCCAGCAGCTTTTCAGGGGTGGAGACCCAGTACTTC.

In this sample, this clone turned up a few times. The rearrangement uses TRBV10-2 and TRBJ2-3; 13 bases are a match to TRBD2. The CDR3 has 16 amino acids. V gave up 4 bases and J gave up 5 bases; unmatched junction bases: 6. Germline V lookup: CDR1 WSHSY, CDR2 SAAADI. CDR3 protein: CASSVGLAGSVDTQYF. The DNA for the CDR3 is TGCGCCAGCAGTGTGGGACTAGCGGGGTCGGTAGATACGCAGTATTTT.

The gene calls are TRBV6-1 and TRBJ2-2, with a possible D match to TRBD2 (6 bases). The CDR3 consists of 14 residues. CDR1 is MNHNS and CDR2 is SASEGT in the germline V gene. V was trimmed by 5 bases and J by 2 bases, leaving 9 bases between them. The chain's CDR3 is CASSLGGNTGELFF. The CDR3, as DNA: TGTGCCAGCAGTCTCGGGGGAAACACCGGGGAGCTGTTTTTT.

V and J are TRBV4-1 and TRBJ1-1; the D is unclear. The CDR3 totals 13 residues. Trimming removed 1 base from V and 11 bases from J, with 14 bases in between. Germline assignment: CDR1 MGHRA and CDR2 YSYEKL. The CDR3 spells CASSQGRRFKAFF. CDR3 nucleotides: TGCGCCAGCAGCCAAGGACGGCGGTTTAAGGCTTTCTTT.

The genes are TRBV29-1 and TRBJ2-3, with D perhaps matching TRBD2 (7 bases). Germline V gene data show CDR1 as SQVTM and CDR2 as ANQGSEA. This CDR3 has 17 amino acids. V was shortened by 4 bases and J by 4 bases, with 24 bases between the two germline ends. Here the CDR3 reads CSVGEGGTTGIPDTQYF. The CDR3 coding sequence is TGCAGCGTTGGCGAGGGGGGGACCACGGGGATACCAGATACGCAGTATTTT.

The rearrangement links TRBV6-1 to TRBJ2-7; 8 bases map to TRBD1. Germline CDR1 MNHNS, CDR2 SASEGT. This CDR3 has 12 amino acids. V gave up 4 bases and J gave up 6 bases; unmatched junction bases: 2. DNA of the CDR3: TGTGCCAGCAGTGCGGGGACAGGCGAGCAGTACGTC. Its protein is CASSAGTGEQYV.

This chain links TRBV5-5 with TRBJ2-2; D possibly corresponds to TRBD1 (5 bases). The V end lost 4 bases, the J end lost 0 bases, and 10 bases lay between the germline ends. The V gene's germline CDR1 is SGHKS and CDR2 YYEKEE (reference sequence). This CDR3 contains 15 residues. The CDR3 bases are TGTGCCAGCAGCGGCACAGGTTCGAACACCGGGGAGCTGTTTTTT. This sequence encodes CASSGTGSNTGELFF.

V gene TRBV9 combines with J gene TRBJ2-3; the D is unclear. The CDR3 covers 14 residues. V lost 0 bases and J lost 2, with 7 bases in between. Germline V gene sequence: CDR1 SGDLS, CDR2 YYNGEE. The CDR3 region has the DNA TGTGCCAGCAGCGTAGGGCCCCTCACAGATACGCAGTATTTT. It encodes CASSVGPLTDTQYF. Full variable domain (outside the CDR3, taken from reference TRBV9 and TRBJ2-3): DSGVTQTPKHLITATGQRVTLRCSPRSGDLSVYWYQQSLDQGLQFLIQYYNGEERAKGNILERFSAQQFPDLHSELNLSSLELGDSALYFCASSVGPLTDTQYFGPGTRLTVL.

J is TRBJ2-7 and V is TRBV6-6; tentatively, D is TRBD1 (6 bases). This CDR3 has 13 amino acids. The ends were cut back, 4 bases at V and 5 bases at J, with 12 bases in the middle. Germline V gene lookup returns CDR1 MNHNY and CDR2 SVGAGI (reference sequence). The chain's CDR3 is CASSSHTGNEQYF. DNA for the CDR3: TGTGCCAGCAGTTCTCATACAGGGAACGAGCAGTACTTC.

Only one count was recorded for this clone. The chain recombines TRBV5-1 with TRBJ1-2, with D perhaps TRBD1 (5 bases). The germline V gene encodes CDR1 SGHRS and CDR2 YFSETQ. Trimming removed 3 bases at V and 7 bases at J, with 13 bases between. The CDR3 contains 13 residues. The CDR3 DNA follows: TGCGCCAGCAGCTCCCCCAGCCAGGGTGGCTACACCTTC. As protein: CASSSPSQGGYTF. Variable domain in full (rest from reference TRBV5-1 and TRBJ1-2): KAGVTQTPRYLIKTRGQQVTLSCSPISGHRSVSWYQQTPGQGLQFLFEYFSETQRNKGNFPGRFSGRQFSNSRSEMNVSTLELGDSALYLCASSSPSQGGYTFGSGTRLTVV.

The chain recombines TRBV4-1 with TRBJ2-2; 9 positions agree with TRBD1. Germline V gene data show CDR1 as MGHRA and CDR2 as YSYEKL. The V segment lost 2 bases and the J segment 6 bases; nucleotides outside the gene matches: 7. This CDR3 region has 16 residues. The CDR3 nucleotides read TGCGCCAGCAGCCAACGGACAGGGGTGATAGCCGGGGAGCTGTTTTTT. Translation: CASSQRTGVIAGELFF.

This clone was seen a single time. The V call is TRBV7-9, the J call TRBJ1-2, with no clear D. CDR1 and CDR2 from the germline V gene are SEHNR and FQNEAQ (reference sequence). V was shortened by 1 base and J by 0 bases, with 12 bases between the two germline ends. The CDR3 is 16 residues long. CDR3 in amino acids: CASSLGFRSSNYGYTF. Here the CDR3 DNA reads TGTGCCAGCAGCTTAGGGTTCCGTAGTTCTAACTATGGCTACACCTTC.

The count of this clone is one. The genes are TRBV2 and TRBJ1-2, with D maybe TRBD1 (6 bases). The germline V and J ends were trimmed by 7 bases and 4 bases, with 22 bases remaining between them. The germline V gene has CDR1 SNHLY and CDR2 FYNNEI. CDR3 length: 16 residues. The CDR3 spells CASTGGAGVSIYGYTF. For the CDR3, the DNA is TGTGCCAGCACCGGGGGGGCAGGGGTTAGCATCTATGGCTACACCTTC.

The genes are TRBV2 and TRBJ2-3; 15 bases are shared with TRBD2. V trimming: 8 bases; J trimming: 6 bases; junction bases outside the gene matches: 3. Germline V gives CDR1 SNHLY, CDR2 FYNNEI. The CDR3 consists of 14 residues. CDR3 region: CASPGLAGGDTQYF. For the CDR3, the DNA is TGTGCCAGCCCGGGACTAGCGGGAGGCGATACGCAGTATTTT.

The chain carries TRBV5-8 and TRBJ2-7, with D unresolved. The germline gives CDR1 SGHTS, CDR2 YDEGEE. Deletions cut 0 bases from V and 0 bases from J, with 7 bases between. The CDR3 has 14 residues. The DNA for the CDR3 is TGTGCCAGCAGCTTGGACAGAGCCTCCTACGAGCAGTACTTC. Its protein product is CASSLDRASYEQYF. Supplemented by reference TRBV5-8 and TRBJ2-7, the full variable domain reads EAGVTQSPTHLIKTRGQQATLRCSPISGHTSVYWYQQALGLGLQFLLWYDEGEERNRGNFPPRFSGRQFPNYSSELNVNALELEDSALYLCASSLDRASYEQYFGPGTRLTVT.

The CDR3 DNA follows: TGTGCCTGGGACAGACAGGGAGGCACAGATACGCAGTATTTT. This sequence encodes CAWDRQGGTDTQYF. The rearrangement links TRBV30 to TRBJ2-3, with TRBD1 identical over 7 bases. J was trimmed by 1 base and V by 5 bases; bases with no gene match: 6. Germline CDR1 GTSNPN, CDR2 SVGIG (reference sequence). There are 14 residues in the CDR3.

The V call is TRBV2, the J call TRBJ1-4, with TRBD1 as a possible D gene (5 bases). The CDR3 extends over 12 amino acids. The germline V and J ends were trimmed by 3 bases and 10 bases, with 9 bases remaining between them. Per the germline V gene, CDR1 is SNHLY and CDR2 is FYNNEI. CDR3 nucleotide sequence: TGTGCCAGCAGTGATCCGGGGGTAAAACTGTTTTTT. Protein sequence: CASSDPGVKLFF.

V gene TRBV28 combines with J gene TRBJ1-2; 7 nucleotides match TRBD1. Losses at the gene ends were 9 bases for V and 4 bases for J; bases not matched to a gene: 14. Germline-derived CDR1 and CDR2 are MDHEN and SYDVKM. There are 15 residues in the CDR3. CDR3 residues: CASTPSGGLVYGYTF. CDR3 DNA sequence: TGTGCCAGTACACCTTCAGGGGGTCTTGTCTATGGCTACACCTTC.

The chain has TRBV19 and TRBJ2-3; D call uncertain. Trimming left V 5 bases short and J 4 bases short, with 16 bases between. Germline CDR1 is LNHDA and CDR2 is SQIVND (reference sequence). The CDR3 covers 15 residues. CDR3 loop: CASSSAMRSPDTQYF. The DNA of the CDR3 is TGTGCCAGTAGTTCGGCCATGAGGAGTCCAGATACGCAGTATTTT.

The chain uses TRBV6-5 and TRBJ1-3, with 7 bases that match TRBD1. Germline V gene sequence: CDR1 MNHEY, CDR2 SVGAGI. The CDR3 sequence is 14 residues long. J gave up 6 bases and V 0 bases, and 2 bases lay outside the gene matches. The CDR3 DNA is TGTGCCAGCAGTTACTCCGGGACAGCAAACACCATATATTTT. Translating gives CASSYSGTANTIYF.

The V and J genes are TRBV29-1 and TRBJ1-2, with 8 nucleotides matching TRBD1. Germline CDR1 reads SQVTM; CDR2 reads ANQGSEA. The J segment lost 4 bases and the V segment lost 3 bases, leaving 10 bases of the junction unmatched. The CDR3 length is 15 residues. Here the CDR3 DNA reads TGCAGCGTTGAGGCGCAGGGGGCGCAAGGCTATGGCTACACCTTC. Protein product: CSVEAQGAQGYGYTF.

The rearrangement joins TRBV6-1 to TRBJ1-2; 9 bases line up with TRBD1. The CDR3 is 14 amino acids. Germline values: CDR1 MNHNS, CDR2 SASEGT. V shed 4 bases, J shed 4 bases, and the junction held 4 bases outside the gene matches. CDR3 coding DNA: TGTGCCAGCAGTGTTTTGGACAGGGGCTATGGCTACACCTTC. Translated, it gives CASSVLDRGYGYTF.

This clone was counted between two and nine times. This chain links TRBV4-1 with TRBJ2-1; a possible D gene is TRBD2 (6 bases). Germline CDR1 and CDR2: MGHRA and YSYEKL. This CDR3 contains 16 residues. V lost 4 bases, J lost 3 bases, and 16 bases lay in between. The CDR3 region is CASSRRGTRRYNEQFF. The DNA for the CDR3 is TGCGCCAGCAGCCGTCGGGGGACCCGACGCTACAATGAGCAGTTCTTC.